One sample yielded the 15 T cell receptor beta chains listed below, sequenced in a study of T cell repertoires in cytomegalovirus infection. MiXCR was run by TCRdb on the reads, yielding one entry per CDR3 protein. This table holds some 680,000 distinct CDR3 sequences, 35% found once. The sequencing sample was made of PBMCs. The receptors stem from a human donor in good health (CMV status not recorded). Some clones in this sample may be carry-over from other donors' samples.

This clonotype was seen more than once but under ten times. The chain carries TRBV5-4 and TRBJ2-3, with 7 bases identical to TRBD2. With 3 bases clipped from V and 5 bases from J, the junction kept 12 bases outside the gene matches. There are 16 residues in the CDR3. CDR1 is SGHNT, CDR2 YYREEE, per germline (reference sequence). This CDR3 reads CASSSRRREKQDTQYF. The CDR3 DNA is TGTGCCAGCAGCTCCAGGCGGCGGGAGAAGCAAGATACGCAGTATTTT.

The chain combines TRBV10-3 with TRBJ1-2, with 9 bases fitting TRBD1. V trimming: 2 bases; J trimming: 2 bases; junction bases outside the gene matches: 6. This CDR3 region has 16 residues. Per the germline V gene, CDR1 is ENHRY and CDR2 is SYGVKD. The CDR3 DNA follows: TGTGCCATCAGTGAGCCGCGGACAGGGGAAAACTATGGCTACACCTTC. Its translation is CAISEPRTGENYGYTF.

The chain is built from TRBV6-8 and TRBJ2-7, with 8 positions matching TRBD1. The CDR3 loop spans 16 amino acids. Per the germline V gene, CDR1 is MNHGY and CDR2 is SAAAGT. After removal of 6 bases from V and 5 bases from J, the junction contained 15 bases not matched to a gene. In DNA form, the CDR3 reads TGTGCCAGCAGGGGACAGGTGGCTTTGAATTTCCACGAGCAGTACTTC. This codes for CASRGQVALNFHEQYF.

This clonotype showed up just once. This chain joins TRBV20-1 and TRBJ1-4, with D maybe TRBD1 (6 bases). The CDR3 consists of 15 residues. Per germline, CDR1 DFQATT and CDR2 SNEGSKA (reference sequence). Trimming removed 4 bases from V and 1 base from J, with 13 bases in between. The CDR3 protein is CSANGVRGTNEKLFF. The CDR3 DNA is TGCAGTGCTAACGGGGTCAGGGGAACTAATGAAAAACTGTTTTTT.

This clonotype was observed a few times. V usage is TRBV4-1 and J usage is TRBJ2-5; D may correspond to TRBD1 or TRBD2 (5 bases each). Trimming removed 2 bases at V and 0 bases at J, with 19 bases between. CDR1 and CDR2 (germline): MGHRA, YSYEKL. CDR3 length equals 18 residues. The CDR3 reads CASSQSPGSRGHQETQYF. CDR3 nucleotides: TGCGCCAGCAGCCAATCCCCCGGGTCCCGGGGACACCAAGAGACCCAGTACTTC.

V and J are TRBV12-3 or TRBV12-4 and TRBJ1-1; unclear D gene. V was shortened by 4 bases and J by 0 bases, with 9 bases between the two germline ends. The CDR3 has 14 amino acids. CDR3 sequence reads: CASSWATLNTEAFF. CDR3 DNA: TGTGCCAGCAGTTGGGCTACACTGAACACTGAAGCTTTCTTT.

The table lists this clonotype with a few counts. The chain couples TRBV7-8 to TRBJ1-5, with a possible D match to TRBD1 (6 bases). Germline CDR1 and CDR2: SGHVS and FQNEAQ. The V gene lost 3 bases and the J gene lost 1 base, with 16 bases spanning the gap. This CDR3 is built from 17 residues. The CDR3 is CASSFYRDTESNQPQHF. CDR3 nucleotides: TGTGCCAGCAGCTTCTACCGGGACACAGAAAGCAATCAGCCCCAGCATTTT.

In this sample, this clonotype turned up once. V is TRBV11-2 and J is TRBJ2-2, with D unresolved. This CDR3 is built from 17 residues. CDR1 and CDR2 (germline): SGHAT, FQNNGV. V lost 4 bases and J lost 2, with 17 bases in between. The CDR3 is CASSWARSAVNTGELFF. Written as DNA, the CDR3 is TGTGCCAGCAGCTGGGCCCGCTCGGCAGTTAACACCGGGGAGCTGTTTTTT.

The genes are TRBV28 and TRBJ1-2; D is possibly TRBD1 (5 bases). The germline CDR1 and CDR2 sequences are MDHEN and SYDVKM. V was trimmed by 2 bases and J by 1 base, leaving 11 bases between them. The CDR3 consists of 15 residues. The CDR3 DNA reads TGTGCCAGCAGTTTACCGGGACGGTATAACTATGGCTACACCTTC. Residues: CASSLPGRYNYGYTF.

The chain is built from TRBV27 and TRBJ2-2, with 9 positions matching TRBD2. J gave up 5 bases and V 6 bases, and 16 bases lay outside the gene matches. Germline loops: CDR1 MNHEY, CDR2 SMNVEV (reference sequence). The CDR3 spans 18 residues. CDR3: CASSLILGLAIGTGELFF. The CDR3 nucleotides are TGTGCCAGCAGCCTTATCCTCGGACTAGCGATAGGGACCGGGGAGCTGTTTTTT.

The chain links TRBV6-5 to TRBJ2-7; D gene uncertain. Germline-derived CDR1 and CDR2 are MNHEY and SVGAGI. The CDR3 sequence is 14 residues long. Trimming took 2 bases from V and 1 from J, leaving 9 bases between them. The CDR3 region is CASSYAARSYEQYF. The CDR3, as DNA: TGTGCCAGCAGTTACGCGGCCAGGTCCTACGAGCAGTACTTC.

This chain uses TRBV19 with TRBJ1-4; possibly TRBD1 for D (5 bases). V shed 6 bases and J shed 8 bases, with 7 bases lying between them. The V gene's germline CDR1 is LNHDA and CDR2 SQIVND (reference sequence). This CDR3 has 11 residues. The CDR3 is CASSGGEKLFF. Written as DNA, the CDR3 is TGTGCCAGTAGCGGGGGGGAAAAACTGTTTTTT.

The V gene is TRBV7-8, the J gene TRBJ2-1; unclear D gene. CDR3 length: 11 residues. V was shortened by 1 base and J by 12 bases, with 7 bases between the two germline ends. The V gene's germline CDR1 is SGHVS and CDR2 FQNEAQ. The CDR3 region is CASSLDVGQFF. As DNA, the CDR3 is TGTGCCAGCAGCTTAGATGTAGGGCAGTTCTTC.

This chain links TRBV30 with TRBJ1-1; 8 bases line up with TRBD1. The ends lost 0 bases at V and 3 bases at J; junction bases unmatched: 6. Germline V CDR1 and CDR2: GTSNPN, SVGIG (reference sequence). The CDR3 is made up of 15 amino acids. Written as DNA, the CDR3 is TGTGCCTGGAGTGTAGACGCAGGGGGCTACACTGAAGCTTTCTTT. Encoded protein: CAWSVDAGGYTEAFF. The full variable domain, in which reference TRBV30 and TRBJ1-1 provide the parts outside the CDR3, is SQTIHQWPATLVQPVGSPLSLECTVEGTSNPNLYWYRQAAGRGLQLLFYSVGIGQISSEVPQNLSASRPQDRQFILSSKKLLLSDSGFYLCAWSVDAGGYTEAFFGQGTRLTVV.

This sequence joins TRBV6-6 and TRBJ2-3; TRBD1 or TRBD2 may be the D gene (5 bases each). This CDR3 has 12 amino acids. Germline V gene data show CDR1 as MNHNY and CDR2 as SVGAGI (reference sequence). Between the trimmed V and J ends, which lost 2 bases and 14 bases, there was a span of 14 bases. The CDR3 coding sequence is TGTGCCAGCAGTTACAGCGGTGGTGGGGGGTATTTT. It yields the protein CASSYSGGGGYF.